The 8 T cell receptor beta chains below come from one sample, sequenced in a study of cytomegalovirus exposure and HLA in healthy donors. PCR involved 60 Vbeta and 13 Jbeta primers. The protocol was immunoSEQ multiplex PCR, while the TCRdb copy is restricted to in-frame clones and leaves out a portion. The table records some 130,000 clones, approximately 78% of them present only once. Input material: PBMCs. The source is a woman aged 50 to 60 in good health and CMV-seropositive.

V is TRBV4-1 and J is TRBJ1-4; 8 bases agree with TRBD1. Germline V gives CDR1 MGHRA, CDR2 YSYEKL. The CDR3 spans 17 residues. The J segment lost 1 base and the V segment lost 5 bases, leaving 9 bases of the junction unmatched. Here the CDR3 reads CASSESRDRRTNEKLFF. The CDR3 DNA follows: TGCGCCAGCAGCGAATCCCGGGACAGGAGAACTAATGAAAAACTGTTTTTT.

The chain links TRBV7-9 to TRBJ1-1; 9 nucleotides line up with TRBD1. Trimming cost V 1 base and J 1 base; bases outside gene matches: 1. This CDR3 region has 15 residues. The germline CDR1 and CDR2 sequences are SEHNR and FQNEAQ (reference sequence). The CDR3: CASSLVTGGNTEAFF. DNA of the CDR3: TGTGCCAGCAGCTTAGTGACAGGGGGGAACACTGAAGCTTTCTTT.

The CDR3 loop is CASSFSGGYNTEAFF. CDR3 DNA sequence: TGTGCCAGCAGCTTCTCAGGGGGCTATAACACTGAAGCTTTCTTT. The chain employs TRBV7-9 and TRBJ1-1; 8 nucleotides line up with TRBD1. CDR1 and CDR2 from the germline V gene are SEHNR and FQNEAQ (reference sequence). V trimming: 3 bases; J trimming: 2 bases; junction bases outside the gene matches: 5. The CDR3 runs to 15 residues. Drawing the rest from reference TRBV7-9 and TRBJ1-1, the complete variable domain is DTGVSQNPRHKITKRGQNVTFRCDPISEHNRLYWYRQTLGQGPEFLTYFQNEAQLEKSRLLSDRFSAERPKGSFSTLEIQRTEQGDSAMYLCASSFSGGYNTEAFFGQGTRLTVV.

V is TRBV18 and J is TRBJ1-1; D call uncertain. The V end was cut by 2 bases, the J end by 1 base, with 20 bases between. Germline V gives CDR1 KGHSH, CDR2 LQKENI. CDR3 length equals 18 residues. The CDR3: CASSPRDILQWSNTEAFF. CDR3 nucleotide sequence: TGTGCCAGCTCACCAAGAGACATATTACAATGGTCGAACACTGAAGCTTTCTTT.

This clone was seen only once. The rearrangement joins TRBV10-3 to TRBJ2-7; 7 bases line up with TRBD2. J lost 5 bases, V lost 2 bases, and 0 bases had no gene match. The germline CDR1 and CDR2 sequences are ENHRY and SYGVKD. The CDR3 has 12 residues. The CDR3 bases are TGTGCCATCAGTGAGGGGGGGGACGAGCAGTACTTC. Translation: CAISEGGDEQYF.

This chain links TRBV6-5 with TRBJ2-2; TRBD2 agrees at 13 bases. The CDR3 is 15 amino acids. Trimming cost V 7 bases and J 7 bases; bases outside gene matches: 6. Germline values: CDR1 MNHEY, CDR2 SVGAGI. CDR3 residues: CASTTSGGVNGELFF. DNA for the CDR3: TGTGCCAGCACCACTAGCGGGGGGGTTAACGGGGAGCTGTTTTTT.

A few counts support this clone. The chain recombines TRBV4-3 with TRBJ1-3, with D hard to call. This CDR3 spans 16 amino acids. Germline V gene data show CDR1 as LGHNA and CDR2 as YSLEER. Trimming pared 5 bases from V and 2 bases from J, leaving 16 bases between. The CDR3 region has the DNA TGCGCCAGCAGCAGGCGGGCTGGCGGACCTGGAAACACCATATATTTT. This sequence encodes CASSRRAGGPGNTIYF.

This chain joins TRBV18 and TRBJ2-6, with no clear D. CDR1 is KGHSH and CDR2 is LQKENI in the germline V gene. V was trimmed by 3 bases and J by 1 base, leaving 7 bases between them. This CDR3 has 15 residues. The CDR3 here is CASSPLESGANVLTF. DNA of the CDR3: TGTGCCAGCTCACCTCTTGAGTCTGGGGCCAACGTCCTGACTTTC. Drawing the rest from reference TRBV18 and TRBJ2-6, the complete variable domain is NAGVMQNPRHLVRRRGQEARLRCSPMKGHSHVYWYRQLPEEGLKFMVYLQKENIIDESGMPKERFSAEFPKEGPSILRIQQVVRGDSAAYFCASSPLESGANVLTFGAGSRLTVL.